These 10 T cell receptor beta chains originate from one sample sequenced in a study of blood T cell repertoires in COVID-19. Produced via immunoSEQ multiplex PCR; TCRdb's table is partial and in-frame only. The profile shows a few hundred thousand clones, more than 75% of them singletons. The sample was peripheral blood. These receptors were collected from a woman aged 55-69 years with COVID-19, enrolled during active disease.

This clone appeared a single time. The genes are TRBV27 and TRBJ1-2, with D possibly TRBD1 on 5 matching bases. The CDR3 is 19 residues long. Trimming removed 2 bases from V and 1 base from J, with 23 bases in between. Per germline, CDR1 MNHEY and CDR2 SMNVEV (reference sequence). The CDR3 loop reads CASSLRSPRGGMDNYGYTF. As DNA, the CDR3 is TGTGCCAGCAGTTTAAGGTCCCCGCGGGGGGGGATGGATAACTATGGCTACACCTTC.

This rearrangement joins TRBV19 to TRBJ2-2; TRBD1 matches 9 bases. The V and J ends lost 4 bases and 3 bases, in that order; junction bases with no gene match: 6. In germline, CDR1 is LNHDA, CDR2 SQIVND (reference sequence). This CDR3 is 16 amino acids long. The CDR3 DNA reads TGTGCCAGTAGTACCCCACAGGGGGCACACACCGGGGAGCTGTTTTTT. Translation gives CASSTPQGAHTGELFF.

This clone was recorded once. V usage is TRBV5-4 and J usage is TRBJ2-7, with TRBD1 matching over 8 bases. The CDR3 loop spans 19 amino acids. Germline-derived CDR1 and CDR2 are SGHNT and YYREEE (reference sequence). V trimming: 4 bases; J trimming: 2 bases; junction bases outside the gene matches: 20. For the CDR3, the DNA is TGTGCCAGCAGCGGGCAGGCGTCAGGGGGCCTCACCCTCACCTACGAGCAGTACTTC. Translating it yields CASSGQASGGLTLTYEQYF.

This chain joins TRBV6-5 and TRBJ1-1, with a tentative D call TRBD1 (5 bases). The germline CDR1 and CDR2 sequences are MNHEY and SVGAGI. Trimming shortened V by 5 bases and J by 2 bases, and 15 bases separated the two germline ends. The CDR3 sequence is 15 residues long. This chain's CDR3 is CASSPKRGPNTEAFF. The CDR3 DNA reads TGTGCCAGCAGTCCCAAAAGGGGTCCTAACACTGAAGCTTTCTTT.

The J gene is TRBJ2-5, the V gene TRBV5-1; 12 bases line up with TRBD2. Looked up from germline, CDR1 is SGHRS and CDR2 is YFSETQ. Trimming cost V 3 bases and J 0 bases; bases outside gene matches: 9. The CDR3 contains 18 residues. The CDR3 nucleotides are TGCGCCAGCAGCTCGAGGCCGGGGACTAGCGGGTACCAAGAGACCCAGTACTTC. Translation gives CASSSRPGTSGYQETQYF.

The genes are TRBV5-1 and TRBJ1-4, with TRBD1 identical over 11 bases. This CDR3 has 16 residues. Germline V gene data show CDR1 as SGHRS and CDR2 as YFSETQ. V gave up 4 bases and J gave up 2 bases; unmatched junction bases: 4. The CDR3 DNA is TGCGCCAGCAGCGGAGGACAGGGGGCCACTAATGAAAAACTGTTTTTT. Amino acid sequence: CASSGGQGATNEKLFF.

V gene TRBV6-5 combines with J gene TRBJ1-2; perhaps TRBD1 as D (6 bases). The CDR3 contains 16 residues. V was cut by 2 bases and J by 0 bases, with 13 bases left in between. Germline CDR1 MNHEY, CDR2 SVGAGI. CDR3 sequence (DNA): TGTGCCAGCAGTTACGGGCTCGGACAGACTAACTATGGCTACACCTTC. Amino acids: CASSYGLGQTNYGYTF.

This chain uses TRBV27 with TRBJ2-1; TRBD1 is a possible D gene (5 bases). CDR1 and CDR2 (germline): MNHEY, SMNVEV (reference sequence). V shed 5 bases and J shed 10 bases, with 27 bases lying between them. The CDR3 loop spans 17 amino acids. The CDR3 nucleotides read TGTGCCAGCAGTCACCGATGGGCGCCGGACACTTCCGCGGAGCAGTTCTTC. This codes for CASSHRWAPDTSAEQFF.

This clone turned up a few times. The V gene is TRBV10-3, the J gene TRBJ1-2; the match to TRBD1 covers 7 bases. The CDR3 sequence is 13 residues long. The V segment lost 3 bases and the J segment 4 bases; nucleotides outside the gene matches: 2. Germline V lookup: CDR1 ENHRY, CDR2 SYGVKD. CDR3: CAISDRDSYGYTF. CDR3 coding DNA: TGTGCCATCAGTGACCGGGACAGCTATGGCTACACCTTC.

The rearrangement links TRBV30 to TRBJ2-3, with 10 bases fitting TRBD2. The length of the CDR3 is 13 residues. Germline loops: CDR1 GTSNPN, CDR2 SVGIG (reference sequence). The J segment lost 9 bases and the V segment lost 1 base, leaving 4 bases of the junction unmatched. CDR3 coding DNA: TGTGCCTGGAGTGCTAGCGGGAGCGTGACGCAGTATTTT. Translating it yields CAWSASGSVTQYF.